The clone carrying this TCR beta chain was observed a handful of times. The sample comes from a study of shared clonotypes between healthy human individuals. The CDR3 length is 12 residues. CDR1 and CDR2 (germline): ENHRY, SYGVKD. With 11 bases clipped from V and 4 bases from J, the junction kept 8 bases outside the gene matches. Here immunoSEQ multiplex PCR was the method, and the copy in TCRdb shows in-frame clones only, minus some. Of over 2 million clones listed, just under 95% are singletons. Sequences were obtained from naive CD4+ T cells from PBMCs. Subset of the sample: CD45RA+ positively selected. The source is a man aged 18 to 29 in good health. Some clones in this sample may be carry-over from other donors' samples. The rearrangement links TRBV10-3 to TRBJ2-7, with 7 nucleotides matching TRBD2. The CDR3 loop is CASRDYQYEQYF. The DNA of the CDR3 is TGTGCCTCCCGGGACTACCAATACGAGCAGTACTTC.